This paragraph reports one T cell receptor (beta chain). The table lists this clonotype with many counts. What this receptor recognizes is not known. No quality values exist for individual bases; no much larger clone is one base distant. Library method: RACE. Sequencer: NextSeq 500. During library preparation, unique molecular identifiers were attached to individual cDNA molecules so that TCRs could be counted in a quantitative, reproducible way. For every blood RNA sample, sequencing covered both the TCR alpha and TCR beta chains. In the paper's pipeline: The median number of TCRs per sample was roughly 100,000, ranging from roughly 20,000 to 700,000. V, J and CDR3 annotation of the TCR reads was performed with the Decombinator software suite. For the PS versus PT1 abundance plots, all samples were subsampled to the same number of TCRs (28,000). TCRs were defined as expanded if absent before sensitization and observed at least eight times at the 2-week time point. TCRdb handled the public reads itself, with Q25 trimming in fastp and clone calling in MiXCR, and kept productive beta chains. Each entry merges the rows of one CDR3 protein and shows their most common DNA and genes. These V and J calls derive from TCRdb rather than the authors' analysis. The sample records about 120,000 distinct CDR3 sequences, roughly 12% of which are singletons. The ten largest clones represent around 2.2% of the sample.

This sample was taken from a study of human T cells and chemical hapten exposure listed by TCRdb under 2021. Background on the whole study: For sensitization, 2% DPC in acetone was applied to a 2 cm by 2 cm area of upper inner arm skin. Weekly therapeutic DPC doses were additionally applied to the scalp of patients throughout the roughly 23-week study period. Patch tests used Finn chambers with 0.01% DPC on the upper back, scored after 6 days by International Contact Dermatitis Research Group standards. Alopecia areata with under or over 50% scalp involvement, alopecia totalis and alopecia universalis were represented in the patient cohort, which was mostly female. Libraries were pooled for sequencing, and variation in per-sample TCR yields was attributed mainly to small differences in library volumes within the pool. Twenty-nine alopecia patients provided blood for TCR sequencing at one to four time points (pre-sensitization, 2, 6 and 24 weeks). Peripheral blood TCR repertoire changes were tracked in vivo in alopecia patients during primary and secondary sensitization to the hapten diphenylcyclopropenone (DPC). Patient blood was sampled pre-sensitization (week 0) and at 2, 6 and about 24 weeks after DPC sensitization.

The CDR3 covers 13 residues, taking in both the cysteine and the phenylalanine. Just CDR3 DNA is preserved here, 39 bases in frame from base 1. From the germline V gene, CDR1 is SGHTA and CDR2 is FQGNSA. The V end loses 6 bases and the J end loses 0 bases, and a stretch of 6 bases separates them. On the study overall, not on this receptor specifically: The number of TCRs above 1 in 1000 frequency did not change with DPC sensitization; there was no evidence of global repertoire structure alterations. Repeated subsampling changed both the strength of the expansion versus patch-test correlation and the threshold at which that correlation became significant. Compared with pre-sensitization or healthy control sets, expanded TCRs formed significantly more large CDR3 similarity clusters, which is consistent with antigen-driven responses. Because every patient had alopecia, a presumed autoimmune disease, the patients' immune response might differ from that of healthy individuals. A positive correlation was found between the number of PT1 expanded TCRs and patch test score, with significance reached at thresholds 8, 16 and 32 but not 4.

Interpreted using the paper, the time point label stands for: patch test 3, about 24 weeks after DPC sensitization. The treatment or condition tag for this specimen amounts to: therapeutic diphenylcyclopropenone sensitization with weekly scalp DPC. Blood at each patch-test visit was drawn before the patch test was applied. Eligible patients were aged 18 to 70, diagnosed with alopecia, deemed suitable for DPC therapy, and excluded if pregnant. Total RNA was extracted from unfractionated whole blood that had been collected in Tempus Blood RNA tubes. Material: whole blood, obtained in connection with sensitization to the hapten diphenylcyclopropenone (DPC). The rearranged segments are TRBV7-2 and TRBJ2-1, with no D gene named confidently. The origin of this receptor is a woman aged 45-59 years with alopecia areata. Some clones in this sample may be carry-over from other donors' samples. The DNA reads TGTGCCAGCAGACTCGACTCCTACAATGAGCAGTTCTTC. The translation is CASRLDSYNEQFF.